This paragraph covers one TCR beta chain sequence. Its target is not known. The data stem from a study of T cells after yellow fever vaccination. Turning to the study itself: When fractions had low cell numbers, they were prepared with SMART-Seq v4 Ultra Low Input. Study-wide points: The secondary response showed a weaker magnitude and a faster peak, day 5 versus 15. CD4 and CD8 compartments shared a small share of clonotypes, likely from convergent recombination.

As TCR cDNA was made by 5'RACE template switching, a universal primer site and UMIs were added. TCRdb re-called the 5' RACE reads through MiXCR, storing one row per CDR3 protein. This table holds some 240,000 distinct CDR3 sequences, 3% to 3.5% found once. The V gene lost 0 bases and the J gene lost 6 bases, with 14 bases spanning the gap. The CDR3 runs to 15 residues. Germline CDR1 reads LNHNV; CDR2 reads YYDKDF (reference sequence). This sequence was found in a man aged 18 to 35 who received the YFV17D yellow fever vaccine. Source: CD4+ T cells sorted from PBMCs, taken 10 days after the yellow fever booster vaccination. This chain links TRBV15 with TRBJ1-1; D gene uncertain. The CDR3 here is CATSREGSGNSEAFF. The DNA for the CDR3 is TGTGCCACCAGCAGAGAGGGGTCTGGGAATTCTGAAGCTTTCTTT. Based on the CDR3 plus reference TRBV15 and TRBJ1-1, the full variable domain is DAMVIQNPRYQVTQFGKPVTLSCSQTLNHNVMYWYQQKSSQAPKLLFHYYDKDFNNEADTPDNFQSRRPNTSFCFLDIRSPGLGDTAMYLCATSREGSGNSEAFFGQGTRLTVV.